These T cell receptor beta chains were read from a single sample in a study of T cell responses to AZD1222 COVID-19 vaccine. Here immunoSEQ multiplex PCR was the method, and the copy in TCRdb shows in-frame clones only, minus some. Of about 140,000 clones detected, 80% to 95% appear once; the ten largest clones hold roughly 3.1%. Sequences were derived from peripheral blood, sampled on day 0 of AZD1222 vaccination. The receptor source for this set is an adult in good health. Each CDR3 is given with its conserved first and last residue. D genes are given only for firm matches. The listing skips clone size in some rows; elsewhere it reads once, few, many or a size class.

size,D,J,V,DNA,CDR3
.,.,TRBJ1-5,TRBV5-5,TGTGCCAGCAGCTTATCAGGGGACCAGCCCCAGCATTTT,CASSLSGDQPQHF
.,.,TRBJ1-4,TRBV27,TGTGCCAGCAGTTTGGAGGGACAAGAAAAACTGTTTTTT,CASSLEGQEKLFF
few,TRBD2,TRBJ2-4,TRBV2,TGTGCCAGCAGTAAACTAGCGGGGGGTAACATTCAGTACTTC,CASSKLAGGNIQYF
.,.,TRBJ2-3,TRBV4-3,TGCGCCAGCAGCCAAGGGACAACAAGCACAGATACGCAGTATTTT,CASSQGTTSTDTQYF
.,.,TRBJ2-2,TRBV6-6,TGTGCCAGCAGTTCCCGGGGAGGCTCGAACACCGGGGAGCTGTTTTTT,CASSSRGGSNTGELFF
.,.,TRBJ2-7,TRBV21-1,TGTGCCAGCAGGAACAGGTTTCCCGAGCAGTACTTC,CASRNRFPEQYF
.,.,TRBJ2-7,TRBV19,TGTGCCAGTAGTACGCCCTACGAGCAGTACTTC,CASSTPYEQYF
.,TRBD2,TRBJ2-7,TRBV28,TGTGCCAGCAGGCTAGGACTAGCGGGAGGTAACGAGCAGTACTTC,CASRLGLAGGNEQYF
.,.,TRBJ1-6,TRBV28,TGTGCCAGCAGTTTACTTACAGGCCCAAATTCACCCCTCCACTTT,CASSLLTGPNSPLHF
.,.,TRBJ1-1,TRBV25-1,TGTGCCAGCAGTATGGGGGGGGTCTGGGGCACTGAAGCTTTCTTT,CASSMGGVWGTEAFF
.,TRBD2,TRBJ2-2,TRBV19,TGTGCCACGGGACTAGCGGGAGCCGGGGAGCTGTTTTTT,CATGLAGAGELFF
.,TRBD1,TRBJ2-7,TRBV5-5,TGTGCCAGCAGCCCCCTCCCTCCGGGACAGGGTCTCAGAGGCGAGCAGTACTTC,CASSPLPPGQGLRGEQYF
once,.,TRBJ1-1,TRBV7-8,TGTGCCAGCAGCTTAGCCCCTCGGGTCCTCATGAACACTGAAGCTTTCTTT,CASSLAPRVLMNTEAFF
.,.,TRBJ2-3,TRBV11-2,TGTGCCAGCAGCTTGAGCGGCGGCAGCACAGATACGCAGTATTTT,CASSLSGGSTDTQYF
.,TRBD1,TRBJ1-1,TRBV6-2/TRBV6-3,TGTGCCAGCAGTATAGGGACAGGGGTAACTGAAGCTTTCTTT,CASSIGTGVTEAFF
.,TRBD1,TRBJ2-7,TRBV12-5,TGTGCTAGTGGCCAGGACAGGGGGCCCCCCTACGAGCAGTACTTC,CASGQDRGPPYEQYF
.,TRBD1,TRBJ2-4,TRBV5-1,TGCGCCAGCAGCTCTGACAGGGTGGGGTCGACGGCCAAAAACATTCAGTACTTC,CASSSDRVGSTAKNIQYF
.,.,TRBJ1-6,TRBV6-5,TGTGCCAGCACAAACTATAGAGGGAATTCACCCCTCCACTTT,CASTNYRGNSPLHF
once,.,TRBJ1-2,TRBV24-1,TGTGCCACCAGTGATTCGCGGGGGGCCTCCTATGGCTACACCTTC,CATSDSRGASYGYTF
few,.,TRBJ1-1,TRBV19,TGTGCCAGTAGTATTAGGGACGCCGGAGCTGAAGCTTTCTTT,CASSIRDAGAEAFF
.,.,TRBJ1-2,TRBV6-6,TGTGCCAGCAGTCGATCCAACTATGGCTACACCTTC,CASSRSNYGYTF
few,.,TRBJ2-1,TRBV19,TGTGCCAGTAGCAGGCGGGCTTGGGGTAATGAGCAGTTCTTC,CASSRRAWGNEQFF
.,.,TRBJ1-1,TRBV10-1,TGCGCCAGCAGTGAGAACACTTTCATGAACACTGAAGCTTTCTTT,CASSENTFMNTEAFF
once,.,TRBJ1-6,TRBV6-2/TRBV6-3,TGTGCCAGCAGTTACGGCTCGGCGAATTCACCCCTCCACTTT,CASSYGSANSPLHF
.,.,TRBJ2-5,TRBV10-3,TGTGCCATCGGGCAGGGGCAAGAGACCCAGTACTTC,CAIGQGQETQYF
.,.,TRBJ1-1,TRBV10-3,TGTGCCATCAGTGAGGCGGCAGGACGGAACACTGAAGCTTTCTTT,CAISEAAGRNTEAFF
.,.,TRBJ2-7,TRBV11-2,TGTGCCAGCAACCCAGCCCTCTCGGTAGCAGCGGGCGAGCAGTACTTC,CASNPALSVAAGEQYF
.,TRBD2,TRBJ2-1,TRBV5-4,TGTGCCAGCAGCTTCCTAGCGGGAGGCCCAACAGACAATGAGCAGTTCTTC,CASSFLAGGPTDNEQFF
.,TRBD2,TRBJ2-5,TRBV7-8,TGTGCCAGCAGCCCGAGACTAGCGGGAGAGACCCAGTACTTC,CASSPRLAGETQYF
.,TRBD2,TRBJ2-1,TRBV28,TGTGCCAGCAGTTCCCAGACTAGCGGGAGGGCCTATGAGCAGTTCTTC,CASSSQTSGRAYEQFF
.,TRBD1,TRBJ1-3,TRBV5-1,TGCGCCAGCAGCTATGACAGGGTCGGCGGAAACACCATATATTTT,CASSYDRVGGNTIYF
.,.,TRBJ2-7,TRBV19,TGTGCCAGTAGTATAGATTCGGGACCGAGCTCCTACGAGCAGTACTTC,CASSIDSGPSSYEQYF
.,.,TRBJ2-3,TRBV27,TGTGCCAGCAGTTTGGGTCTAGGCCAAACAGATACGCAGTATTTT,CASSLGLGQTDTQYF
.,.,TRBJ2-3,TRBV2,TGTGCCAGCAGTCCTCGACTGGGAGATACGCAGTATTTT,CASSPRLGDTQYF
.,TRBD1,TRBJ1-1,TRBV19,TGTGCCAGTAGTATAGGGGGACAGAGGAACACTGAAGCTTTCTTT,CASSIGGQRNTEAFF
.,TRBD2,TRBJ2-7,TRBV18,TGTGCCAGCTCGGGGCTAGCGGACTACGAGCAGTACTTC,CASSGLADYEQYF
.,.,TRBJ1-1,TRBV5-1,TGCGCCAGCAGCTCGGACGGGCGTCTGAACACTGAAGCTTTCTTT,CASSSDGRLNTEAFF
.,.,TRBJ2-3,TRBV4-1,TGCGCCAGCAGCCGAGACCCGGGATCCTGGGATACGCAGTATTTC,CASSRDPGSWDTQYF
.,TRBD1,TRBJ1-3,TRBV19,TGTGCCAGTAGTATAGTGTTACGGACAGGACGATTCTCTGGAAACACCATATATTTT,CASSIVLRTGRFSGNTIYF
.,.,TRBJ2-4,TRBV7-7,TGTGCCAGCAGCTTACGGCTAGGAGACATTCAGTACTTC,CASSLRLGDIQYF